Listed below are T cell receptor beta chains from one sample, sequenced in a study of T cells in localized non-small cell lung cancer. Sequencing was performed with immunoSEQ multiplex PCR; in TCRdb, only in-frame clones are kept and a portion is missing. The sample has fewer than 45,000 clones, around 87% seen once; the top ten hold more than 6%. This material consisted of peripheral blood, taken before any cancer treatment. Every receptor here comes from a woman aged 18 to 49 with stage III lung adenocarcinoma. The CDR3 runs from the conserved cysteine through the conserved F or W. D genes are given only for firm matches. Only part of the rows carry a size: once, few, many, or a class if the clone is expanded.

D gene: .
J gene: TRBJ1-2
V gene: TRBV30
clone size: .
CDR3 DNA: TGTGCCTGGAGTGTATCCCTCCACAACTATGGCTACACCTTC
CDR3 protein: CAWSVSLHNYGYTF

D gene: TRBD2
J gene: TRBJ2-1
V gene: TRBV14
clone size: .
CDR3 DNA: TGTGCCAGCAGCCCCGAGCGGGGGAGCTCCTACAATGAGCAGTTCTTC
CDR3 protein: CASSPERGSSYNEQFF

D gene: TRBD1
J gene: TRBJ2-2
V gene: TRBV5-1
clone size: .
CDR3 DNA: TGCGCCAGCAGCTTTTGGACAGGGGCCAACACCGGGGAGCTGTTTTTT
CDR3 protein: CASSFWTGANTGELFF

D gene: .
J gene: TRBJ1-2
V gene: TRBV7-8
clone size: .
CDR3 DNA: TGTGCCAGCAGCCCACCAAAGACGGGCCCAGCTAACTATGGCTACACCTTC
CDR3 protein: CASSPPKTGPANYGYTF

D gene: TRBD1
J gene: TRBJ1-5
V gene: TRBV6-1
clone size: .
CDR3 DNA: TGTGCCAGCAGTGAGGGACAGGGGAGCAATCAGCCCCAGCATTTT
CDR3 protein: CASSEGQGSNQPQHF

D gene: .
J gene: TRBJ2-7
V gene: TRBV11-3
clone size: .
CDR3 DNA: TGTGCCAGCAGCTTGACCAGAGGGTCCTACGAGCAGTACTTC
CDR3 protein: CASSLTRGSYEQYF

D gene: .
J gene: TRBJ2-1
V gene: TRBV23-1
clone size: once
CDR3 DNA: TGCGCCAGCAAATGGGGTGCTAACGCTTCGAAAACAGGGAGAAGGGCCTACAATGAGCAGTTCTTC
CDR3 protein: CASKWGANASKTGRRAYNEQFF

D gene: .
J gene: TRBJ1-5
V gene: TRBV2
clone size: .
CDR3 DNA: TGTGCCAGCAGTGAAAGGGGACTTTATAGCAATCAGCCCCAGCATTTT
CDR3 protein: CASSERGLYSNQPQHF

D gene: .
J gene: TRBJ2-3
V gene: TRBV9
clone size: .
CDR3 DNA: TGTGCCAGCAGCTCCGACGTGGTACAATACACAGATACGCAGTATTTT
CDR3 protein: CASSSDVVQYTDTQYF

D gene: TRBD2
J gene: TRBJ2-5
V gene: TRBV6-5
clone size: .
CDR3 DNA: TGTGCCAGCAGATACAGCGGGGGCCTTCGGGAGACCCAGTACTTC
CDR3 protein: CASRYSGGLRETQYF

D gene: .
J gene: TRBJ2-2
V gene: TRBV6-1
clone size: .
CDR3 DNA: TGTGCCAGCAGTGACGACGGGGGGCGAGTCACCGGGGAGCTGTTTTTT
CDR3 protein: CASSDDGGRVTGELFF

D gene: TRBD1
J gene: TRBJ2-6
V gene: TRBV19
clone size: .
CDR3 DNA: TGTGCCAGTAGAGATTTTGACAGGGGGAAATCTGGGGCCAACGTCCTGACTTTC
CDR3 protein: CASRDFDRGKSGANVLTF

D gene: .
J gene: TRBJ2-1
V gene: TRBV6-5
clone size: .
CDR3 DNA: TGTGCCAGCAGCCAGGGACCCTCCAGGGTAGAGTTCTTC
CDR3 protein: CASSQGPSRVEFF

D gene: .
J gene: TRBJ1-1
V gene: TRBV11-3
clone size: .
CDR3 DNA: TGTGCCAGCAGCTTCGGACTGAACACTGAAGCTTTCTTT
CDR3 protein: CASSFGLNTEAFF

D gene: .
J gene: TRBJ1-4
V gene: TRBV19
clone size: .
CDR3 DNA: TGTGCCAGTAGTATTGTCGTCGGTTCGACTAATGAAAAACTGTTTTTT
CDR3 protein: CASSIVVGSTNEKLFF

D gene: TRBD2
J gene: TRBJ2-7
V gene: TRBV18
clone size: .
CDR3 DNA: TGTGCCAGCTCACCACCGTCACTAGCGACCTACGAGCAGTACTTC
CDR3 protein: CASSPPSLATYEQYF

D gene: TRBD1
J gene: TRBJ1-2
V gene: TRBV18
clone size: once
CDR3 DNA: TGTGCCAGCTCATCGACAGGGGAGGGCTACACCTTC
CDR3 protein: CASSSTGEGYTF

D gene: .
J gene: TRBJ2-7
V gene: TRBV4-1
clone size: .
CDR3 DNA: TGCGCCAGCAGCCAAGCCCCAGGGGTTAACTACGAGCAGTACTTC
CDR3 protein: CASSQAPGVNYEQYF

D gene: .
J gene: TRBJ1-5
V gene: TRBV7-2
clone size: .
CDR3 DNA: TGTGCCAGCAGCTTAGCCCCCACAGGGAATCAGCCCCAGCATTTT
CDR3 protein: CASSLAPTGNQPQHF

D gene: .
J gene: TRBJ2-7
V gene: TRBV4-1
clone size: .
CDR3 DNA: TGCGCCAGCAGCCAAGCAGGGCGGGAGCAGTACTTC
CDR3 protein: CASSQAGREQYF

D gene: .
J gene: TRBJ1-1
V gene: TRBV5-1
clone size: .
CDR3 DNA: TGCGCCAGCAGACCCACAGGGTTATCCGAAGCTTTCTTT
CDR3 protein: CASRPTGLSEAFF

D gene: .
J gene: TRBJ2-5
V gene: TRBV6-1
clone size: once
CDR3 DNA: TGTGCCAGCAGGGAAACAGGGTGGGAGACCCAGTACTTC
CDR3 protein: CASRETGWETQYF

D gene: .
J gene: TRBJ2-1
V gene: TRBV4-1
clone size: .
CDR3 DNA: TGCGCCAGCAGCCAAGTTACCGGGGTGACCTACAATGAGCAGTTCTTC
CDR3 protein: CASSQVTGVTYNEQFF

D gene: .
J gene: TRBJ1-1
V gene: TRBV4-1
clone size: few
CDR3 DNA: TGCGCCAGCAGACCGGACGGGTCCACTGAAGCTTTCTTT
CDR3 protein: CASRPDGSTEAFF

D gene: .
J gene: TRBJ2-1
V gene: TRBV11-2
clone size: .
CDR3 DNA: TGTGCCAGCAGCCTTCACAATGAGCAGTTCTTC
CDR3 protein: CASSLHNEQFF

D gene: .
J gene: TRBJ2-3
V gene: TRBV7-3
clone size: .
CDR3 DNA: TGTGCCAGCAGCTTCTTGGGCGGTGCGGGGATCACAGATACGCAGTATTTT
CDR3 protein: CASSFLGGAGITDTQYF

D gene: TRBD2
J gene: TRBJ2-2
V gene: TRBV12-5
clone size: .
CDR3 DNA: TGTGCTAGTGTCCCCCCACGGGGAGCGGGGGACACCGGGGAGCTGTTTTTT
CDR3 protein: CASVPPRGAGDTGELFF

D gene: .
J gene: TRBJ2-3
V gene: TRBV9
clone size: once
CDR3 DNA: TGTGCCAGCAGCGTAGTAGAGTCCGATACGCAGTATTTT
CDR3 protein: CASSVVESDTQYF

D gene: .
J gene: TRBJ1-2
V gene: TRBV5-1
clone size: .
CDR3 DNA: TGCGCCAGCAGCTCGGAGGTCGGTGTGGGAAGCGGTGGCTACACCTTC
CDR3 protein: CASSSEVGVGSGGYTF

D gene: .
J gene: TRBJ2-5
V gene: TRBV30
clone size: once
CDR3 DNA: TGTGCCTGGAGTAGGGCTGGTGAGACCCAGTACTTC
CDR3 protein: CAWSRAGETQYF

D gene: .
J gene: TRBJ2-3
V gene: TRBV4-1
clone size: .
CDR3 DNA: TGCGCCAGCAGCCAGACCCTCGGGGGCGCCTACACAGATACGCAGTATTTT
CDR3 protein: CASSQTLGGAYTDTQYF

D gene: .
J gene: TRBJ2-5
V gene: TRBV10-1
clone size: .
CDR3 DNA: TGCGCCAGCAGCGCAACAATTCAAGAGACCCAGTACTTC
CDR3 protein: CASSATIQETQYF

D gene: TRBD1
J gene: TRBJ1-2
V gene: TRBV11-1
clone size: once
CDR3 DNA: TGTGCCAGCAGCTTAGGGGACAGTGGCTACACCTTC
CDR3 protein: CASSLGDSGYTF

D gene: .
J gene: TRBJ1-4
V gene: TRBV6-1
clone size: .
CDR3 DNA: TGTGCCAGCAGTCCCGGACATCCGACTAATGAAAAACTGTTTTTT
CDR3 protein: CASSPGHPTNEKLFF

D gene: .
J gene: TRBJ2-7
V gene: TRBV27
clone size: .
CDR3 DNA: TGTGCCAGCAGTTCTGAGATACAGGGCGAGCAGTACTTC
CDR3 protein: CASSSEIQGEQYF

D gene: .
J gene: TRBJ1-1
V gene: TRBV7-9
clone size: .
CDR3 DNA: TGTGCCAGCAGCTTAGCGCGGCGAATGAAGTCCACTGAAGCTTTCTTT
CDR3 protein: CASSLARRMKSTEAFF

D gene: .
J gene: TRBJ1-5
V gene: TRBV5-6
clone size: few
CDR3 DNA: TGTGCCAGCAGCCCTTCCGGGACCCAGAATCAGCCCCAGCATTTT
CDR3 protein: CASSPSGTQNQPQHF

D gene: TRBD1
J gene: TRBJ2-1
V gene: TRBV18
clone size: .
CDR3 DNA: TGTGCCAGCTCACCGGGACAGGGTGTCCACAATGAGCAGTTCTTC
CDR3 protein: CASSPGQGVHNEQFF

D gene: TRBD1
J gene: TRBJ1-4
V gene: TRBV15
clone size: .
CDR3 DNA: TGTGCCACCAGCAGAGATGCTTTGGGACAGGTTAATGAAAAACTGTTTTTT
CDR3 protein: CATSRDALGQVNEKLFF

D gene: .
J gene: TRBJ2-1
V gene: TRBV2
clone size: .
CDR3 DNA: TGTGCCAGCAGTATCCTAGCGAGAGGCTACAATGAGCAGTTCTTC
CDR3 protein: CASSILARGYNEQFF

D gene: .
J gene: TRBJ2-3
V gene: TRBV5-4
clone size: .
CDR3 DNA: TGTGCCAGCAGCCGTGGTGAAGGCACAGATACGCAGTATTTT
CDR3 protein: CASSRGEGTDTQYF

D gene: .
J gene: TRBJ1-1
V gene: TRBV19
clone size: .
CDR3 DNA: TGTGCCAGTAGTATCGGGCGGGACACTGAAGCTTTCTTT
CDR3 protein: CASSIGRDTEAFF